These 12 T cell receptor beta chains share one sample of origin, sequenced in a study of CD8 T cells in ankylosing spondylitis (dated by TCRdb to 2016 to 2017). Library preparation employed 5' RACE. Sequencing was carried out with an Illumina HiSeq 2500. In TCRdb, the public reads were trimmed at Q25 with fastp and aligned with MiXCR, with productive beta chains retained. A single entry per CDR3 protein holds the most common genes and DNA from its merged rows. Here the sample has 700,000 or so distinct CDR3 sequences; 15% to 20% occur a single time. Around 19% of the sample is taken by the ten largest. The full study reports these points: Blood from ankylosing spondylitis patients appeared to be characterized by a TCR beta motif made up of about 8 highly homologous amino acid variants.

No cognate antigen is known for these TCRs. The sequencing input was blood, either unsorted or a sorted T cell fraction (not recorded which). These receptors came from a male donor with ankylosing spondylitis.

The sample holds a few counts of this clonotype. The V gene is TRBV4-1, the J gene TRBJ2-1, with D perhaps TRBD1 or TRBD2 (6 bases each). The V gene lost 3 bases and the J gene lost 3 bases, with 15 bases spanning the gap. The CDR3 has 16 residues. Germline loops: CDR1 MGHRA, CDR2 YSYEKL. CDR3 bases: TGCGCCAGCAGCCAGGCGAGGGGGGTTGGCTACAATGAGCAGTTCTTC. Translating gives CASSQARGVGYNEQFF.

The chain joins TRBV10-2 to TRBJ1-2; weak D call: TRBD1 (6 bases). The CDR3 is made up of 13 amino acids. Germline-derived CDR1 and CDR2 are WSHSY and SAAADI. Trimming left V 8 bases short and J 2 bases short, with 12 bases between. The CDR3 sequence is CASQDSLNYGYTF. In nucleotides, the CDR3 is TGCGCCAGCCAGGACAGTCTAAACTATGGCTACACCTTC.

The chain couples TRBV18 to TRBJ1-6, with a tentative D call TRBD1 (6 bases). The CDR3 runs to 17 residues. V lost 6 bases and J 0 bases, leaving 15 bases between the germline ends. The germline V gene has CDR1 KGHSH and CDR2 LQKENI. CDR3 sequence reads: CASSPRPDSSYNSPLHF. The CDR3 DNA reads TGTGCCAGCTCCCCCCGCCCGGACAGCTCCTATAATTCACCCCTCCACTTT.

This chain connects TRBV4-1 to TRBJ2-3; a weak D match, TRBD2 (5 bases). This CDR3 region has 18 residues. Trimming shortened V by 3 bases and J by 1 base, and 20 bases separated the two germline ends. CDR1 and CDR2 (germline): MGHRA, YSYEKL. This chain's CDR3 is CASSQPRSQPGGTDTQYF. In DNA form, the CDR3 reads TGCGCCAGCAGCCAGCCCAGAAGCCAGCCCGGGGGCACAGATACGCAGTATTTT.

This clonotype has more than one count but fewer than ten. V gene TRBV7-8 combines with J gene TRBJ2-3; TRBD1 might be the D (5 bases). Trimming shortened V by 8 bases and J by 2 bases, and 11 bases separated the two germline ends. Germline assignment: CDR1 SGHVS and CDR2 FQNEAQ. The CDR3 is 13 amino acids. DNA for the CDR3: TGTGCCAGCGCAGGGCTAAACACAGATACGCAGTATTTT. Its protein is CASAGLNTDTQYF.

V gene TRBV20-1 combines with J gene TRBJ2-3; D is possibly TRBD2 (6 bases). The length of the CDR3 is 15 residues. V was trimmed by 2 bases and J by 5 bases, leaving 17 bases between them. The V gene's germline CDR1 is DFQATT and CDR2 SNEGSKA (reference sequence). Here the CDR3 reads CSARRSGREGDTQYF. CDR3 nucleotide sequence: TGCAGTGCTAGAAGATCCGGGAGAGAAGGAGATACGCAGTATTTT.

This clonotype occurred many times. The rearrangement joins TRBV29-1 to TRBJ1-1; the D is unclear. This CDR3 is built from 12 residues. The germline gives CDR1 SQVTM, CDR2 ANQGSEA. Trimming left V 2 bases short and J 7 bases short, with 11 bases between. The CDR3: CSVEPGVREAFF. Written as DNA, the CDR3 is TGCAGCGTTGAACCTGGGGTCCGTGAAGCTTTCTTT. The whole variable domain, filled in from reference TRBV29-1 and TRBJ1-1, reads SAVISQKPSRDICQRGTSLTIQCQVDSQVTMMFWYRQQPGQSLTLIATANQGSEATYESGFVIDKFPISRPNLTFSTLTVSNMSPEDSSIYLCSVEPGVREAFFGQGTRLTVV.

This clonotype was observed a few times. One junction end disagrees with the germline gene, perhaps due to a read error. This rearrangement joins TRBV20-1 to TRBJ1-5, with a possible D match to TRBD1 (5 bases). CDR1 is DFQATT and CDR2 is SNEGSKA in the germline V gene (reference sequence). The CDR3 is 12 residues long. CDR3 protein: CSATRGREGANF. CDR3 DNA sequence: TGCAGTGCTACTCGGGGCAGGGAAGGGGCCAATTTT.

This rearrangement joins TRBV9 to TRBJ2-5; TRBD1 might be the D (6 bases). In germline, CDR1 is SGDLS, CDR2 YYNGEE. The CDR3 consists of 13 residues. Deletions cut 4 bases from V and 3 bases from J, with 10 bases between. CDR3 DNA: TGTGCCAGCAGCTCGGGACATAAAGAGACCCAGTACTTC. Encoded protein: CASSSGHKETQYF.

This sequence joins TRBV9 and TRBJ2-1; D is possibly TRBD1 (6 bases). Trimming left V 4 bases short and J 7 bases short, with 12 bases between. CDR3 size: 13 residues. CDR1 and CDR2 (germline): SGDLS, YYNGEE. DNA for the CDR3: TGTGCCAGCAGCCCTCGGACAGCTAATGAGCAGTTCTTC. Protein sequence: CASSPRTANEQFF.

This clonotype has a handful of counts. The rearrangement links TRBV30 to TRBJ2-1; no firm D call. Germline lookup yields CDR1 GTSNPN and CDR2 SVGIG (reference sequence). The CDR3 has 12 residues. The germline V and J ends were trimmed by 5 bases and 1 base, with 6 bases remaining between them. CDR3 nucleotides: TGTGCCTGGTTGATATCCTACAATGAGCAGTTCTTC. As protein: CAWLISYNEQFF.

The CDR3 protein is CSARTGVGKKSETQYF. CDR3 sequence (DNA): TGCAGTGCCAGGACAGGGGTCGGTAAAAAATCGGAGACCCAGTACTTC. The chain recombines TRBV20-1 with TRBJ2-5; the match to TRBD1 covers 9 bases. This CDR3 is built from 16 residues. V lost 6 bases, J lost 5 bases, and 16 bases stayed unmatched. Germline CDR1 DFQATT, CDR2 SNEGSKA (reference sequence).